This entry is about one T cell receptor (beta chain). What it binds is unknown. Clones were sequenced by immunoSEQ multiplex PCR, and TCRdb holds only the in-frame ones, with some missing. This sample has 150,000 to 200,000 clones; 88% occur once, and the top ten carry about 11%. These data originate in a study of radiation and T cells in renal cell carcinoma. Broader study findings: Without pretreatment biopsies, baseline tumor clonotype presence was undetermined.

As for time point: blood 4 weeks post-SBRT, at nephrectomy. Treatment in this sample: 15 Gy SBRT to primary tumor, nephrectomy 4 weeks later. Nephrectomy followed 15 Gy stereotactic body radiation by 4 weeks. Trimming took off 6 bases at V and 2 bases at J, with 16 bases between the two ends. This CDR3 has 15 amino acids. Germline-derived CDR1 and CDR2 are LNHDA and SQIVND (reference sequence). This sequence was found in a woman between 50 and 59 years old with renal cell carcinoma. This specimen consisted of blood, obtained from a patient whose treatment included radiotherapy and nephrectomy. V usage is TRBV19 and J usage is TRBJ1-1, with D perhaps TRBD1 (6 bases). The CDR3 DNA reads TGTGCCAGTAGGGGGCTGGGGGCTCCAAACACTGAAGCTTTCTTT. Translating it yields CASRGLGAPNTEAFF.